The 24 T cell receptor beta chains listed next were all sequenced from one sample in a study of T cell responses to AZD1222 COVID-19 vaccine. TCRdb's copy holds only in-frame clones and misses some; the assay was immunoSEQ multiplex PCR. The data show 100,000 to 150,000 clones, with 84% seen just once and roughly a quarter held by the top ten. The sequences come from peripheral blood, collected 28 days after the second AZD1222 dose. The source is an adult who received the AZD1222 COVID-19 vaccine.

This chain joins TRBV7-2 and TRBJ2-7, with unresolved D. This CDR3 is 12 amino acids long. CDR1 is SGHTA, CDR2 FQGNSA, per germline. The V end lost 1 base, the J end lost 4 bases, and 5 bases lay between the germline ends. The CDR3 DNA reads TGTGCCAGCAGCTTAGTCAGTTACGAGCAGTACTTC. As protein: CASSLVSYEQYF.

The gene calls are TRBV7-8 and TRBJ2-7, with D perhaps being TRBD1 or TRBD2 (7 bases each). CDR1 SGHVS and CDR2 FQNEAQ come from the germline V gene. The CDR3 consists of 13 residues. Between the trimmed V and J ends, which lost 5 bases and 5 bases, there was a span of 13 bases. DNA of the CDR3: TGTGCCAGCAGCCCAGGGGGAGGGGACGAGCAGTACTTC. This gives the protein CASSPGGGDEQYF.

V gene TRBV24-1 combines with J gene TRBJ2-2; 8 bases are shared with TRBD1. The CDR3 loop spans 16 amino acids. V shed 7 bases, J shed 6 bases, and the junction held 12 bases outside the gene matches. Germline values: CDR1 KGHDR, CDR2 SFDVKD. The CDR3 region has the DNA TGTGCCACCAGCCCCGGGGGACAGGTGCTTTCCGGGGAGCTGTTTTTT. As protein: CATSPGGQVLSGELFF.

The CDR3 nucleotides read TGTGCCAGCAGCTTTTCGCAGGGGGCCACCCTCCACTTT. Translated: CASSFSQGATLHF. The chain recombines TRBV5-5 with TRBJ1-6; 8 bases fit TRBD1. The CDR3 totals 13 residues. V shed 2 bases, J shed 14 bases, and the junction held 6 bases outside the gene matches. Germline CDR1 is SGHKS and CDR2 is YYEKEE (reference sequence).

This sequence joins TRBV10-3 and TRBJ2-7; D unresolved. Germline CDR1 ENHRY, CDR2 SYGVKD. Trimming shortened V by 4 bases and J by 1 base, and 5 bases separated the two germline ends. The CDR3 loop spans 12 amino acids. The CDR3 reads CAISADSYEQYF. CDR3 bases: TGTGCCATCAGTGCGGATTCCTACGAGCAGTACTTC.

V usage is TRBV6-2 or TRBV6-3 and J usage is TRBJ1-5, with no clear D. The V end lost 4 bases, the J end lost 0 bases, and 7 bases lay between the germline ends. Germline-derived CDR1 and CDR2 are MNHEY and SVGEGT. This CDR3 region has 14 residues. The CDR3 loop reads CASSSGYSNQPQHF. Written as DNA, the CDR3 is TGTGCCAGCAGTTCAGGTTATAGCAATCAGCCCCAGCATTTT.

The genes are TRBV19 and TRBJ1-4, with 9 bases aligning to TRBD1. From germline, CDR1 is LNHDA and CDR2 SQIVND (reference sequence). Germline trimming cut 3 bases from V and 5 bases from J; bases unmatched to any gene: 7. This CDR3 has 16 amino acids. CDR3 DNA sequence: TGTGCCAGTAGTATGTCCGGGGGACAGGGAAATGAAAAACTGTTTTTT. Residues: CASSMSGGQGNEKLFF.

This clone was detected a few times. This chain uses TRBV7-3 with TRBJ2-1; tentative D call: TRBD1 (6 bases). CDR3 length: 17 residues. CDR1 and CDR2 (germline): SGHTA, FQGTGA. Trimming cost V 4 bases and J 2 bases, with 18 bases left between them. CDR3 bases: TGTGCCAGCAGCTCAAGAGGACAGTCTGGAGCCTACAATGAGCAGTTCTTC. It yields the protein CASSSRGQSGAYNEQFF.

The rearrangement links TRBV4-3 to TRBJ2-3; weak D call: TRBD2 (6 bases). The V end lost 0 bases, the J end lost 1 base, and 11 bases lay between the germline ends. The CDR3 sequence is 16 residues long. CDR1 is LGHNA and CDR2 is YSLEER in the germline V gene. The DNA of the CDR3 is TGCGCCAGCAGCCAAGATCGGTCTAGCGGCACAGATACGCAGTATTTT. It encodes CASSQDRSSGTDTQYF.

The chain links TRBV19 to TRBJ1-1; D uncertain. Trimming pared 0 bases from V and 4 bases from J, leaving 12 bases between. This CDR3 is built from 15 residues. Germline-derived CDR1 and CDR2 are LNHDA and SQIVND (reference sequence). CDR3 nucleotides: TGTGCCAGTAGTATAGATAATCGGGGAGGCACTGAAGCTTTCTTT. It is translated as CASSIDNRGGTEAFF.

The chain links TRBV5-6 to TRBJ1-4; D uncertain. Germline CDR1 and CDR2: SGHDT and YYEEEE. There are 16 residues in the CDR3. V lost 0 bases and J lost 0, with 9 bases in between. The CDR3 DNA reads TGTGCCAGCAGCTTGGGCGCCTTTGCAACTAATGAAAAACTGTTTTTT. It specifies CASSLGAFATNEKLFF. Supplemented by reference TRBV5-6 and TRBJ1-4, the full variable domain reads DAGVTQSPTHLIKTRGQQVTLRCSPKSGHDTVSWYQQALGQGPQFIFQYYEEEERQRGNFPDRFSGHQFPNYSSELNVNALLLGDSALYLCASSLGAFATNEKLFFGSGTQLSVL.

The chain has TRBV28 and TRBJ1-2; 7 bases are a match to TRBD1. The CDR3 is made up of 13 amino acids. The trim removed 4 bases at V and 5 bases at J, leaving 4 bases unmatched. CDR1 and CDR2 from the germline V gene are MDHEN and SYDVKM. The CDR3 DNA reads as TGTGCCAGCAGTTCCAGGGGGGGATATGGCTACACCTTC. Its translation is CASSSRGGYGYTF.

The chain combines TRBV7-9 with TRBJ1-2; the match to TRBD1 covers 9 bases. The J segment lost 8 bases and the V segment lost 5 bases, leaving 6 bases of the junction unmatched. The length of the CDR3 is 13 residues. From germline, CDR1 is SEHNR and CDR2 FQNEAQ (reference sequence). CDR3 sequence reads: CASSQHRGQGYTF. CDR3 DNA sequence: TGTGCCAGCAGCCAGCACAGGGGGCAAGGCTACACCTTC.

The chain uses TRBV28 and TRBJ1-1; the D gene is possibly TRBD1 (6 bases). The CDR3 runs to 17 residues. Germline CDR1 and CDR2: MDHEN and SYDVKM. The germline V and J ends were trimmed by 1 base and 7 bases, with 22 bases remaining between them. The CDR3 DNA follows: TGTGCCAGCAGTTTATTTCGAGGGGGTGGGACGGAGGATGAAGCTTTCTTT. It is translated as CASSLFRGGGTEDEAFF.

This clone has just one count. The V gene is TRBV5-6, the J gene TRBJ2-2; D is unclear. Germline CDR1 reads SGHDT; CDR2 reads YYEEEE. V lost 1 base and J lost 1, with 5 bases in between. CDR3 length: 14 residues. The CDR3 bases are TGTGCCAGCAGCTTGCGGGTGAACACCGGGGAGCTGTTTTTT. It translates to CASSLRVNTGELFF.

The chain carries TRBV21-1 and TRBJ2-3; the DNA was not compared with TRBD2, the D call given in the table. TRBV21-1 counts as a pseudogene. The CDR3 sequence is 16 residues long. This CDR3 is CASSKASGGNTDTQYF. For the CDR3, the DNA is TGTGCCAGCAGCAAAGCTTCCGGGGGAAACACAGATACGCAGTATTTT.

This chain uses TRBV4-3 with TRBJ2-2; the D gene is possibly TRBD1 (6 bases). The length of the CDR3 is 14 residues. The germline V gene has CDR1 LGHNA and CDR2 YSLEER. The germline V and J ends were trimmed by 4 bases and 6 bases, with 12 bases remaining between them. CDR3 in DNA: TGCGCCAGCAGCCCCCAGGGGCGGGCCGGGGAGCTGTTTTTT. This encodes CASSPQGRAGELFF.

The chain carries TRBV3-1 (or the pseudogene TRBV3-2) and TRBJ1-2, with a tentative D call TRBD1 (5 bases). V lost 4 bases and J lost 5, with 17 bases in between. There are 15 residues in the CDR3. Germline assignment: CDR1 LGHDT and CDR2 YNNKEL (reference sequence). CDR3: CASSPGFNSMYGYTF. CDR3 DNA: TGTGCCAGCAGCCCAGGGTTTAATTCTATGTATGGCTACACCTTC.

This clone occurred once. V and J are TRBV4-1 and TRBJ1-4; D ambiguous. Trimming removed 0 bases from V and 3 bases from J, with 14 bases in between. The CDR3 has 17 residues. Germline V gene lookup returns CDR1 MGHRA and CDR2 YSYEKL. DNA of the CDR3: TGCGCCAGCAGCCAAGAAGGCGGTGGGTGGTCTAATGAAAAACTGTTTTTT. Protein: CASSQEGGGWSNEKLFF.

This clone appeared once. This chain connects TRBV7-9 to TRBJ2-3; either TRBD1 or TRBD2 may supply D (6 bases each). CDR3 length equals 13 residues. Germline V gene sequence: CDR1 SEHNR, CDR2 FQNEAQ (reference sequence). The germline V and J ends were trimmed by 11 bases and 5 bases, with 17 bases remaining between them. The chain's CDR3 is CAGDGGRVDTQYF. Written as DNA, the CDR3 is TGTGCCGGCGATGGGGGGCGCGTAGATACGCAGTATTTT.

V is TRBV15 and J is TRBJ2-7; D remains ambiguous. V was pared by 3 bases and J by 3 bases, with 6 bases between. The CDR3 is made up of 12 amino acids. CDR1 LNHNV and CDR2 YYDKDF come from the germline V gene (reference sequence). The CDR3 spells CATSRDRYEQYF. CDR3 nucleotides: TGTGCCACCAGCAGGGACCGCTACGAGCAGTACTTC.

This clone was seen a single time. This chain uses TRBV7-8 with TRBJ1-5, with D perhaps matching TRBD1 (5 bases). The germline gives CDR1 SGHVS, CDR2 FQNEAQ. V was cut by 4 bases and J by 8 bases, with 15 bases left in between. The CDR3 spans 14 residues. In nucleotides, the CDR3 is TGTGCCAGCAGCTCAGACAGTCCATCTAAGCCCCAGCATTTT. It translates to CASSSDSPSKPQHF.

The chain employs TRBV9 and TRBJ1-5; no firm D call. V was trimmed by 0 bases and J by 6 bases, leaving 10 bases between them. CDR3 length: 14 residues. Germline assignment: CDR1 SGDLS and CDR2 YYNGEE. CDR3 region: CASSVDGVGQPQHF. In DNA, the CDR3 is TGTGCCAGCAGCGTAGACGGGGTAGGTCAGCCCCAGCATTTT. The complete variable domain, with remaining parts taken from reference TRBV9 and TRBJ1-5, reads DSGVTQTPKHLITATGQRVTLRCSPRSGDLSVYWYQQSLDQGLQFLIQYYNGEERAKGNILERFSAQQFPDLHSELNLSSLELGDSALYFCASSVDGVGQPQHFGDGTRLSIL.

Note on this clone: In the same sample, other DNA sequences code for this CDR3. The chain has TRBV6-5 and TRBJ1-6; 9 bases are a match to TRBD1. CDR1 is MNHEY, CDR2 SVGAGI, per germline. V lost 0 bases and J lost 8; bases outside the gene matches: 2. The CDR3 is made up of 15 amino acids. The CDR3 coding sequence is TGTGCCAGCAGTTACTCCCGACAGGGGGATTCACCCCTCCACTTT. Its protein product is CASSYSRQGDSPLHF.